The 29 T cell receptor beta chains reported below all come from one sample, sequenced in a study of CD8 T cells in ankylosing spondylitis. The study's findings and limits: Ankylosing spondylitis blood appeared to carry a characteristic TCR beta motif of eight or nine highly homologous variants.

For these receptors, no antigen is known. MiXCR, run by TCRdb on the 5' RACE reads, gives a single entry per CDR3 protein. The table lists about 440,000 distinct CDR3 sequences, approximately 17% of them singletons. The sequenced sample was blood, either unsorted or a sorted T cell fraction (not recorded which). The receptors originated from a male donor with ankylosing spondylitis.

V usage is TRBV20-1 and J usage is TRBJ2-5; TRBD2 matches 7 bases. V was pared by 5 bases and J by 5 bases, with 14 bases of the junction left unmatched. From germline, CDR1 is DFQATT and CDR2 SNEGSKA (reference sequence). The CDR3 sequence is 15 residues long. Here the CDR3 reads CSAPTAWGGWETQYF. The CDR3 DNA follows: TGCAGTGCTCCAACCGCCTGGGGGGGTTGGGAGACCCAGTACTTC.

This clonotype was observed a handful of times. The CDR3 sequence is CASMSNEGRDYYNEQFF. The CDR3 coding sequence is TGCGCCAGCATGTCGAACGAAGGCAGGGACTACTACAATGAGCAGTTCTTC. This rearrangement joins TRBV5-1 to TRBJ2-1; 7 positions match TRBD2. The CDR3 sequence is 17 residues long. CDR1 and CDR2 (germline): SGHRS, YFSETQ. V lost 6 bases to trimming and J lost 3 bases; unmatched junction nucleotides: 15. Full variable domain (missing parts from reference TRBV5-1 and TRBJ2-1): KAGVTQTPRYLIKTRGQQVTLSCSPISGHRSVSWYQQTPGQGLQFLFEYFSETQRNKGNFPGRFSGRQFSNSRSEMNVSTLELGDSALYLCASMSNEGRDYYNEQFFGPGTRLTVL.

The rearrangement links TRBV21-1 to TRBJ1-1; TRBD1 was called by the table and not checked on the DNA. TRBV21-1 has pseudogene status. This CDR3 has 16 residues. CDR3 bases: TGTGCCAGCAGCAAATATCAGGGACACTCGAACACTGAAGCTTTCTTT. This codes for CASSKYQGHSNTEAFF.

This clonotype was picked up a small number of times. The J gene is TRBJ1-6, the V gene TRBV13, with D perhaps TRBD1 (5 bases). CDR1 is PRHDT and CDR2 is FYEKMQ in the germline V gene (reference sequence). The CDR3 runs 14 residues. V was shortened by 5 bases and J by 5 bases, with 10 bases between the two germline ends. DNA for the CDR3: TGTGCCAGCAGCATCGACAGAAATAATTCACCCCTCCACTTT. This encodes CASSIDRNNSPLHF.

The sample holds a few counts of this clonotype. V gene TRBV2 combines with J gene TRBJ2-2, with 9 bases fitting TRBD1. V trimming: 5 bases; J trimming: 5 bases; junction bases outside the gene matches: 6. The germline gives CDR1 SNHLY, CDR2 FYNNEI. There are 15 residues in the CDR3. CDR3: CASSSDRGGTGELFF. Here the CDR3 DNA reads TGTGCCAGCAGTTCCGACAGGGGGGGAACCGGGGAGCTGTTTTTT.

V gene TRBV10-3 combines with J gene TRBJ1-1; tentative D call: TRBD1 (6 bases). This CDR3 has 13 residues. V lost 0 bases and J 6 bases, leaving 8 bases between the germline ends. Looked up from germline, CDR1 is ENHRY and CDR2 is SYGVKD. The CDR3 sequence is CAISESGAAEAFF. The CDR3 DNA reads TGTGCCATCAGTGAGTCGGGGGCGGCTGAAGCTTTCTTT.

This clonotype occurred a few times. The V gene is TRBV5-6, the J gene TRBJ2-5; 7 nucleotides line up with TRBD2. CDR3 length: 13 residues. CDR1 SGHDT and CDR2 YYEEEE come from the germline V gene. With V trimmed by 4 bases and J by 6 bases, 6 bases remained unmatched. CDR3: CASSGGGGKTQYF. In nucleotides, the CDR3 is TGTGCCAGCAGCGGTGGCGGGGGTAAGACCCAGTACTTC. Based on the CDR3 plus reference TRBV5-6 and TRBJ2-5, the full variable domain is DAGVTQSPTHLIKTRGQQVTLRCSPKSGHDTVSWYQQALGQGPQFIFQYYEEEERQRGNFPDRFSGHQFPNYSSELNVNALLLGDSALYLCASSGGGGKTQYFGPGTRLLVL.

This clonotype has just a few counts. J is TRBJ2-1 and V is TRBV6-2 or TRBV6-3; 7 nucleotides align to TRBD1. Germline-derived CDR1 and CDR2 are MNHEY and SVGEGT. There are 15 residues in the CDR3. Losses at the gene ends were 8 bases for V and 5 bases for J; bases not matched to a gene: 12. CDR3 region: CASLKPDRVHNEQFF. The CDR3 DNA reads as TGTGCCAGCCTCAAACCCGACAGGGTTCACAATGAGCAGTTCTTC.

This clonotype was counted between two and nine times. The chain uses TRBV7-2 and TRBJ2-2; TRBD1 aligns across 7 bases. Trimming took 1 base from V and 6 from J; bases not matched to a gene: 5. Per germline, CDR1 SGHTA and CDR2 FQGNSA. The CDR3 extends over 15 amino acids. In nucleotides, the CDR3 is TGTGCCAGCAGCTTAGGGGGGACAGTTTCCGGGGAGCTGTTTTTT. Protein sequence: CASSLGGTVSGELFF.

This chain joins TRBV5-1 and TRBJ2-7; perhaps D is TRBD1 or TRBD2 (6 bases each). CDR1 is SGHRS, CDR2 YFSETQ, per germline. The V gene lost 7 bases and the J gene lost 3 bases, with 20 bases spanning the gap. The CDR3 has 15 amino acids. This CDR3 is CASWRGSGMNYEQYF. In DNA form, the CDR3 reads TGCGCCAGCTGGAGGGGGTCAGGGATGAACTACGAGCAGTACTTC.

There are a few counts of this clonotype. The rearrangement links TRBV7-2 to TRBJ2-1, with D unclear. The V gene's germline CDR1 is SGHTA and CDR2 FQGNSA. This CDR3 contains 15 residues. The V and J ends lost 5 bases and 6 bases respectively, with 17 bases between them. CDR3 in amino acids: CASSPPALRGNEQFF. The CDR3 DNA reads TGTGCCAGCAGCCCCCCGGCGCTTCGAGGCAATGAGCAGTTCTTC.

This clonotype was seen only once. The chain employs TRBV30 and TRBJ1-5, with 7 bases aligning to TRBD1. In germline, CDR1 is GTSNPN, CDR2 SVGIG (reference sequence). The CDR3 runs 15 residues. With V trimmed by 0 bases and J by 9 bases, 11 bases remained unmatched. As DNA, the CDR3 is TGTGCCTGGAGTGTTGCGGGACAGCTGAGAGCGCCCCAGCATTTT. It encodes CAWSVAGQLRAPQHF.

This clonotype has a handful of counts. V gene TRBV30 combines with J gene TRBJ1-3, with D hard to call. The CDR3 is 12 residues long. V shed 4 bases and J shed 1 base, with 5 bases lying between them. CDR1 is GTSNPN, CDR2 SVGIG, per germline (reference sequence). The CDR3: CAWTSSGNTIYF. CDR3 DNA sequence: TGTGCCTGGACCTCTTCTGGAAACACCATATATTTT.

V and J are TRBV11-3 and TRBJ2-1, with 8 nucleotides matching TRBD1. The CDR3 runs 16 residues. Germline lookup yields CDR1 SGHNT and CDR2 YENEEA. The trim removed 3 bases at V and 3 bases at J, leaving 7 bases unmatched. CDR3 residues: CASSFSSTGGYNEQFF. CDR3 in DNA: TGTGCCAGCAGCTTTTCTAGCACAGGGGGCTACAATGAGCAGTTCTTC.

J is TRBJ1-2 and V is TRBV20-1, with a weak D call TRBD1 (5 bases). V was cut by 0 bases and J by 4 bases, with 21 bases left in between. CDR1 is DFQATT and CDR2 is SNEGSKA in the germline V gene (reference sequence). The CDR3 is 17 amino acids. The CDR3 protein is CSARDQALGQGPYGYTF. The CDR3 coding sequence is TGCAGTGCTAGAGATCAGGCGTTGGGGCAGGGCCCCTATGGCTACACCTTC.

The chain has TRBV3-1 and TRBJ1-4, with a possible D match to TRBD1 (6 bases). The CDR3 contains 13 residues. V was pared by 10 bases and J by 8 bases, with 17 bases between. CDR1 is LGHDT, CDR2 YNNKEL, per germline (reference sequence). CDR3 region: CATRGGGEEKLFF. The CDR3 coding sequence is TGTGCCACCAGGGGCGGGGGCGAAGAAAAACTGTTTTTT.

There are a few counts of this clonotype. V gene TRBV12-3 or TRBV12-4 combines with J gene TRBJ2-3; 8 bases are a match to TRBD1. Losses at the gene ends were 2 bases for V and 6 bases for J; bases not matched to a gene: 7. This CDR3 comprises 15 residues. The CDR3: CASSLSWTGRDTQYF. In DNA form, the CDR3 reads TGTGCCAGCAGTTTAAGTTGGACAGGGCGGGATACGCAGTATTTT.

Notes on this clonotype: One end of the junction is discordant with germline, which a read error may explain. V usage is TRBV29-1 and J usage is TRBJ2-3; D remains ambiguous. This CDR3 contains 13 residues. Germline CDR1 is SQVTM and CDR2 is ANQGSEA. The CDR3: CSIEGPLVDTQYF. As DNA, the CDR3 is TGCAGCATTGAAGGGCCCTTGGTGGATACGCAGTATTTT.

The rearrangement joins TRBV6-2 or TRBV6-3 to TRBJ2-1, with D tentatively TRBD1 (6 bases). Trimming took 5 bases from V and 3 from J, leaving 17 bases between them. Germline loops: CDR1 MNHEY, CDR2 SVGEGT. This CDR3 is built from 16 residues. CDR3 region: CASSGLFGTSYNEQFF. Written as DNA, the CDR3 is TGTGCCAGCAGTGGGTTATTCGGGACAAGCTACAATGAGCAGTTCTTC.

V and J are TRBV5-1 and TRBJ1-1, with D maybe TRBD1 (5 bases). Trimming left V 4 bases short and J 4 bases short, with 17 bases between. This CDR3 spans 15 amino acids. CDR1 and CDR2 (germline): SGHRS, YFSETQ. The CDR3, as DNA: TGCGCCAGCAGCCAGCTGCGAGGGGCTGGCACTGAAGCTTTCTTT. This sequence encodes CASSQLRGAGTEAFF.

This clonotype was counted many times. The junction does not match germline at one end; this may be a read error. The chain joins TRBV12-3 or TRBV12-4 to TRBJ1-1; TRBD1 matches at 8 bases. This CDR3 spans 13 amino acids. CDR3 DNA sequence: TGTGCCAGCAGCCAAACCGGACAGGGACCTCTTTTGTTT. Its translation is CASSQTGQGPLLF.

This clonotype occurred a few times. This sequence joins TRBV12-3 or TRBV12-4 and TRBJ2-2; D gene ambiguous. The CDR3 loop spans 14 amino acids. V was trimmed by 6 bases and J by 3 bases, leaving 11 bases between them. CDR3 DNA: TGTGCCAGCAGACGGACGGAGTACACCGGGGAGCTGTTTTTT. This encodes CASRRTEYTGELFF.

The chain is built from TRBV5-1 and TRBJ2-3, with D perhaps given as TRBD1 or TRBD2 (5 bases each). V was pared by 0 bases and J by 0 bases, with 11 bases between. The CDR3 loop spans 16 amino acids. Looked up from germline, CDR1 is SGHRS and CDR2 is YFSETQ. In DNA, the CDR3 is TGCGCCAGCAGCTTGGGGGACGTACTAAGCACAGATACGCAGTATTTT. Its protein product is CASSLGDVLSTDTQYF.

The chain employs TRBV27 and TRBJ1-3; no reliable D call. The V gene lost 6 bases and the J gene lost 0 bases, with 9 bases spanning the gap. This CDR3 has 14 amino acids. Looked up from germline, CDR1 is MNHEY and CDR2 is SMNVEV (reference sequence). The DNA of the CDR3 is TGTGCCAGCAGCCCAAGGAACTCTGGAAACACCATATATTTT. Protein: CASSPRNSGNTIYF.

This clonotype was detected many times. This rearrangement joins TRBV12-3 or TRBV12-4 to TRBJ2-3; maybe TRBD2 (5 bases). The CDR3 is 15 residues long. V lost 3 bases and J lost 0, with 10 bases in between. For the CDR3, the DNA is TGTGCCAGCAGTTTTCGACGGGATAGCACAGATACGCAGTATTTT. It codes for CASSFRRDSTDTQYF.

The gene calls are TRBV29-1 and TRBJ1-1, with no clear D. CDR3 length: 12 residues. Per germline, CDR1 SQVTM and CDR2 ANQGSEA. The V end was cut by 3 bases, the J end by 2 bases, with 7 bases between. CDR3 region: CSVDRDNTEAFF. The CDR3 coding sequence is TGCAGCGTTGATCGGGATAACACTGAAGCTTTCTTT. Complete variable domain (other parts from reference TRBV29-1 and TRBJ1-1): SAVISQKPSRDICQRGTSLTIQCQVDSQVTMMFWYRQQPGQSLTLIATANQGSEATYESGFVIDKFPISRPNLTFSTLTVSNMSPEDSSIYLCSVDRDNTEAFFGQGTRLTVV.

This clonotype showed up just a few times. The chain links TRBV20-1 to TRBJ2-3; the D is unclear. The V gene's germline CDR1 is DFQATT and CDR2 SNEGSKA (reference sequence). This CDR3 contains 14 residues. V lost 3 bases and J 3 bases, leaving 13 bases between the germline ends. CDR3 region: CSARVSPLTDTQYF. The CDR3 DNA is TGCAGTGCTAGGGTGAGCCCGCTTACAGATACGCAGTATTTT.

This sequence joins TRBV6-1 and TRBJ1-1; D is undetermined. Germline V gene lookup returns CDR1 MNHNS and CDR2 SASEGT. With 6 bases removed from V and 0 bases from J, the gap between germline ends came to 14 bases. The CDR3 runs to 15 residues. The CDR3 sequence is CASRHHTEMNTEAFF. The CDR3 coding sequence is TGTGCCAGCAGGCACCATACAGAGATGAACACTGAAGCTTTCTTT.

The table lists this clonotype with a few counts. CDR3: CASSQDVTSGRAEDTQYF. DNA for the CDR3: TGTGCCAGCAGCCAAGACGTGACTAGCGGGAGGGCCGAAGATACGCAGTATTTT. This chain uses TRBV4-2 with TRBJ2-3; the match to TRBD2 covers 14 bases. The germline V gene has CDR1 LGHNA and CDR2 YNFKEQ. V shed 0 bases, J shed 5 bases, and the junction held 7 bases outside the gene matches. This CDR3 has 18 amino acids.